This TCR beta chain was identified during a study of cytomegalovirus exposure and HLA in healthy donors (dated by TCRdb to about 2017). Concerning the study at large: According to an earlier analysis of 550 to 750 of the donors, about 179 million T cells yielded 120 million or so unique TCR beta sequences and approximately 300 Gb of sequence data. All discovery cohort repertoires had been generated on a single sequencing platform. The number of donors typed differed by locus, with about 629-640 for A, B, C, DRB1 and DQB1, more than 500 for DQA1, under 610 for DPA1, and some 470 for DPB1. Of the 350 to 400 genotyped donors, 65% to 90% fell in the genetic ancestry cluster associated with self-reported Caucasian donors. On average, over 200,000 unique TCR beta nucleotide sequences were sequenced per donor among about 400 genotyped donors of the cohort, with roughly a sixth of those sequences being non-productive. Alongside the repertoire data, information on donor age, sex, ethnicity and CMV serostatus was compiled. To predict cytomegalovirus infection status, the study brought together high-throughput TCR immunosequencing, statistical association of individual TCRs with disease status, and machine learning. HLA typing included class I and class II loci at four-digit resolution. To study patterns of TCR occurrence, a later analysis re-analyzed previously published TCR beta repertoires from 550 to 800 donors and added high-resolution HLA genotyping. To decide whether each TCR beta V gene segment behaved as functional or pseudogenic, an earlier analysis of nearly 600 of the donors relied on high-throughput TCR beta sequencing. The study profiled the T cell repertoires of under 700 subjects by immunosequencing and related them to cytomegalovirus serostatus. A later genetic analysis used genome-wide SNP genotypes for about 55% of the 666 donors, treating that subset as a discovery cohort. In the later analysis, no new phenotypic data were used to find candidate immune exposures; instead, reliance was placed on TCR beta sequences and their occurrence across donors. About five DR-DQ haplotypes were treated as single units for association and clustering because of strong linkage in the cohort. An early release covering over 500 HLA-typed donors comprised about 310 gigabases of sequencing data and some 79 million unique TCR sequences. Along with the approximately 700-subject first cohort, a separate validation cohort of over 90 different subjects was used. The study was designed to test whether signatures of past pathogen exposure could be identified by cataloging public T cell receptors. General findings and caveats noted by the study authors: For the cohort, immune exposure information was limited to CMV serostatus. At a false discovery rate of 0.05, a later analysis linked about 16,000 TCR beta sequences to specific HLA alleles. Some IMGT-functional V segments, including TRBV6-2 and TRBV6-3, could not be told apart with the 87-base-pair reads, so those segments were excluded. In a later analysis, HLA-associated TCR beta chains were found to be more clonally expanded and to have lower generation probabilities than equally common non-associated chains. In a later analysis, most CMV-associated TCR beta chains were found to appear HLA-restricted, with HLA associations seemingly driven largely by CMV exposure. An earlier analysis of some 590 of the donors showed that most TCR beta V segments appeared in productive rearrangements either about 90% or about 30% of the time, which broadly matched IMGT annotations. The study gave a list of under 200 TCR beta chains associated with cytomegalovirus. Sequencing depth was assumed to be roughly uniform across donors in the presence/absence analyses, though that assumption may not hold. A cluster of highly shared sequence variants was judged likely to represent a technical artifact of the sequencing pipeline. Because counts were too low, about 18 rarely observed V segments, including chromosome 9 orphons, were excluded from the earlier analysis of a few hundred of the donors. According to a later analysis, TCR association rates differed among HLA loci, with DRB1 alleles showing the most associated TCRs and HLA-C alleles showing the fewest. In both the original and validation cohorts, the classifier was reported to diagnose cytomegalovirus status with high specificity and sensitivity. A later genetic analysis associated a missense DCLRE1C variant with V-gene and J-gene trimming of TCR beta chains, and an independent cohort replicated the association. This cohort had only TCR beta chains sequenced, and the lack of alpha or paired-chain data limited which features could be detected. Because some donors lacked HLA typing at each locus, the association tests relied only on the typed subset. A few of the identified cytomegalovirus-associated TCR beta chains were confirmed in vitro to be specific for cytomegalovirus antigens. A later analysis reported that several top co-occurrence clusters appeared linked to parvovirus B19, influenza, CMV and Epstein-Barr virus. While some public TCRs were present in many individuals, most TCR sequences turned up only very rarely across donors. Linkage disequilibrium might explain the correlated functional status among segregating V segments, but an unknown experimental factor could not be ruled out. Strong co-occurrence of HLA alleles, especially DR and DQ, made assigning TCR associations to individual alleles difficult. A further reported finding was that TCR beta sequences accurately predicted the HLA-A and HLA-B alleles for most subjects in the first cohort. A later genetic analysis reported fewer N-insertions in productive TCRs among donors in an Asian-associated ancestry cluster than the approximately 670-donor mean. The authors suggested that the approach could potentially be generalized to other disease states and immunological phenotypes.

This clone has a handful of counts. No cognate antigen has been identified for it. The record has no base qualities; no much larger clone is one base away. Library generation was performed with the immunoSEQ multiplex PCR assay. A mixture of 60 forward primers for TCR Vbeta segments and 13 reverse primers for TCR Jbeta segments was used in the multiplex PCR. Amplification of the CDR3 region of rearranged TCR beta genes was performed with a multiplex PCR assay on genomic DNA. On the Illumina HiSeq System, the amplified TCR beta libraries were sequenced as 87-base-pair reads. In the original analysis: In a later analysis, tens of millions of unique TCR beta chains were counted across the roughly 700 repertoires, and some 10 million of these chains were shared by at least two donors. A nearest-neighbor algorithm error-corrected the raw reads and collapsed the reads into unique sequences, merging closely related sequences to remove PCR and sequencing errors. Alignment of CDR3 sequences to IMGT reference sequences was used to assign V, D and J gene segments. For a sequence to be retained, a match of at least six nucleotides was required to both a V gene segment and a J gene segment. A rearrangement was called productive if the CDR3 had no stop codons and remained in frame with V and J, and every other rearrangement was called non-productive. CDR3 was defined by IMGT convention, running from the second conserved V-encoded cysteine to the conserved J-encoded phenylalanine. The earlier analysis of roughly 590 of the donors excluded sequences that lacked an unambiguous match to a single V gene segment. An earlier analysis of a few hundred of the donors classified V segments as functional when productive rearrangements were above 56.7% and as segregating when the standard deviation between donors was above 5%. A statistical classification framework was built to diagnose cytomegalovirus status from the catalog of TCR beta chain sequences. In a later analysis, V and J genes were assigned by comparing TCR nucleotide sequences against IMGT/GENE-DB human TR gene sequences. Using the TCRdist pipeline, a later analysis assigned CDR3 sequences along with most-parsimonious VDJ recombination scenarios. In a later analysis, each TCR beta chain was defined by its CDR3 amino acid sequence together with its V-gene family, and reads lacking a unique V-gene family were excluded. A later analysis removed several hundred highly shared, low-generation-probability nucleotide sequences to deal with suspected cross-contamination and a sequencing artifact. A later analysis calculated a clonal expansion index for each public chain from normalized within-repertoire ranks of inferred template counts. Generation probabilities in a later analysis came from a VDJ recombination model fitted to out-of-frame rearrangements, and those results were checked against IGoR. In a later analysis, TCR-TCR, TCR-HLA and TCR-CMV co-occurrence was scored with hypergeometric tests, and a repertoire-size bias correction was applied to TCR pairs. To estimate false discovery rates, a later analysis permuted the HLA or CMV assignments 20 times. In a later analysis, co-occurring TCRs were grouped using DBSCAN, and TCRdist sequence similarity was added for clustering within HLA-allele-positive subsets. Repertoires with fewer than 30,000 or more than 120,000 public chains, plus five repertoires with anomalous nucleotide sharing, were excluded from co-occurrence clustering. Held by TCRdb, this immuneACCESS table contains in-frame sequences only and omits some clones. Under half of the omission traces to an unresolved V gene where checked; the cause of the rest is unknown. For V, J and clone size, that table is used; D and trimming come from the DNA. For this sample there are some 130,000 clones; around 10% appear just once. The ten largest clones capture roughly 6.4% of the sample.

Trimming removed 6 bases from V and 4 bases from J; the gene matches leave 9 bases unexplained. Counted from cysteine to phenylalanine, this CDR3 has 14 amino acids. The only DNA kept is the CDR3, 42 bases in frame from the first base. The CDR1 and CDR2 encoded by the germline V gene are SQVTM and ANQGSEA. In total, approximately 610 healthy bone marrow donors made up the cohort. All cohort members were sampled while nominally healthy, although unrecorded immune exposures were likely present. The donor was CMV seropositive and belonged to the group of 250 to 300 seropositive cohort members. A peripheral blood sample was collected from each donor, and TCR beta sequencing was performed on peripheral blood mononuclear cells. The Qiagen DNeasy Blood Extraction Kit was used to extract genomic DNA from the blood cell samples.

The source of this sequence is a woman in her forties in good health and CMV-seropositive. The chain was built from TRBV29-1 and TRBJ1-1; 9 bases in the junction line up with TRBD1. Sequences were obtained from PBMCs. The nucleotide sequence is TGCAGCGTCGACAATACAGGGGGCGTCACTGAAGCTTTCTTT. Protein translation: CSVDNTGGVTEAFF. When the CDR3 is completed using the reference TRBV29-1 and TRBJ1-1 genes on either side, the full variable domain is SAVISQKPSRDICQRGTSLTIQCQVDSQVTMMFWYRQQPGQSLTLIATANQGSEATYESGFVIDKFPISRPNLTFSTLTVSNMSPEDSSIYLCSVDNTGGVTEAFFGQGTRLTVV.